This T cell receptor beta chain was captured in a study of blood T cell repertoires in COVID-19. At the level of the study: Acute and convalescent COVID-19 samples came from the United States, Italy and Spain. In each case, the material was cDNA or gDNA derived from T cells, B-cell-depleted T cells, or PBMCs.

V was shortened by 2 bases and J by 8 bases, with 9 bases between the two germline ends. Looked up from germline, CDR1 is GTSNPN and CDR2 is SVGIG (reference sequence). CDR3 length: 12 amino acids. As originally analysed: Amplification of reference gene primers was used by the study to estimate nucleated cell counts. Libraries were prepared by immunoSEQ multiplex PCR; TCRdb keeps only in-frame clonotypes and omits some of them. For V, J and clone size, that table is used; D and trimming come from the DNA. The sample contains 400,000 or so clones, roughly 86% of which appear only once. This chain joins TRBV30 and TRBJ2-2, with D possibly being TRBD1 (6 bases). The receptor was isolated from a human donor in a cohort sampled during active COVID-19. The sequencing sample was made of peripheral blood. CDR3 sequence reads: CAWSQGLGELFF. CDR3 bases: TGTGCCTGGAGTCAGGGGTTGGGGGAGCTGTTTTTT. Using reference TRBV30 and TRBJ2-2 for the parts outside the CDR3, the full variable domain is SQTIHQWPATLVQPVGSPLSLECTVEGTSNPNLYWYRQAAGRGLQLLFYSVGIGQISSEVPQNLSASRPQDRQFILSSKKLLLSDSGFYLCAWSQGLGELFFGEGSRLTVL.